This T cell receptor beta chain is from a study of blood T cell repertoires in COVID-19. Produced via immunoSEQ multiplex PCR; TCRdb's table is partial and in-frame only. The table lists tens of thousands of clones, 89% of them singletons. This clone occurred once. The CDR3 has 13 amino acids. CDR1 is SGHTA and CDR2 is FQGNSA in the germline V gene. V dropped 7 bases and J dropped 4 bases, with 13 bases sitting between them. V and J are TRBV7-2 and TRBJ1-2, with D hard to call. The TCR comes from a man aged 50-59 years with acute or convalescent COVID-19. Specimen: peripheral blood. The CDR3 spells CASMGRFFYGYTF. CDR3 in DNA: TGTGCCAGCATGGGCAGATTCTTCTATGGCTACACCTTC.